Reported below is one TCR beta chain. Its antigen remains unknown. What was sequenced were expressed TCRB transcripts, since all of the isolated RNA had been reverse transcribed. Method: immunoSEQ multiplex PCR; TCRdb's copy keeps in-frame clones and lacks some. The table records about 120,000 clones, roughly 15% of them present only once. Staining for CD45RO/CCR7/CD25/CD127/CD95/CD27 allowed sorting of CD4+ naive, central memory, regulatory and stem cell-like memory cells. This sample stems from a study of beta chain features in type 1 diabetes. Across the whole study: Regarding age, gender and cell yields, patients proved similar to healthy donors.

Points from the study as a whole: Among patients with Type 1 diabetes, TCRB CDR3s were moderately but significantly shorter in every one of the four CD4+ subsets.

The clonotype was recovered from a man under 40 with type 1 diabetes. The specimen was central memory CD4+ T cells from blood.

CDR3 region: CASSRQESYNEQFF. In DNA, the CDR3 is TGTGCCAGTAGTAGACAGGAGTCCTACAATGAGCAGTTCTTC. The genes are TRBV19 and TRBJ2-1, with a tentative D call TRBD1 (6 bases). The CDR3 spans 14 residues. Trimming removed 4 bases from V and 1 base from J, with 8 bases in between. The germline gives CDR1 LNHDA, CDR2 SQIVND (reference sequence).